This TCR beta chain was profiled in a study of cytomegalovirus exposure and HLA in healthy donors. Study context: Previous work identified 120 million or so unique TCR beta sequences from about 200 million T cells.

It was with 60 Vbeta and 13 Jbeta primers that the PCR ran. Libraries were prepared by immunoSEQ multiplex PCR; TCRdb keeps only in-frame clonotypes and omits some of them. The sample gives roughly 26,000 clones, about 70% of which show up once; roughly 4.4% is in the top ten. Study-wide findings and caveats: Later analysis revealed greater clonal expansion in HLA-associated TCR beta chains than in equally common others. HLA alleles were associated with 16,951 TCR beta sequences in a later analysis at 0.05 false discovery rate. Investigators reported over 150 TCR beta chains as tied to cytomegalovirus.

V dropped 1 base and J dropped 2 bases, with 11 bases sitting between them. Germline V gene sequence: CDR1 MGHRA, CDR2 YSYEKL. The CDR3 has 15 residues. Details on this clone: The antigen is unknown.

The sample taken for sequencing was PBMCs. The rearrangement joins TRBV4-1 to TRBJ2-5, with D hard to call. This receptor was obtained from a woman aged 50 to 60 in good health and CMV-seronegative. The chain's CDR3 is CASSQGNRTQETQYF. CDR3 sequence (DNA): TGCGCCAGCAGCCAAGGAAACAGAACGCAAGAGACCCAGTACTTC.